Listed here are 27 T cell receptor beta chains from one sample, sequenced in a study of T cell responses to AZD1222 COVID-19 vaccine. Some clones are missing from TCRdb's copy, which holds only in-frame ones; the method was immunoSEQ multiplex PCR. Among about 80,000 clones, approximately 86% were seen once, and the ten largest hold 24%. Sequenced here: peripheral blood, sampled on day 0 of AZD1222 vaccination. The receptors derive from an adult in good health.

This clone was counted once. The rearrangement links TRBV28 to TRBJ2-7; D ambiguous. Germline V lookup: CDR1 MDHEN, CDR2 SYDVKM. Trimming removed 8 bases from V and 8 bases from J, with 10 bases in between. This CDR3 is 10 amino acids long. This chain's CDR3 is CASGRLKQYF. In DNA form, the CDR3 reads TGTGCCAGCGGGCGGCTAAAGCAGTACTTC. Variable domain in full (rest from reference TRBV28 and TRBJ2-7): DVKVTQSSRYLVKRTGEKVFLECVQDMDHENMFWYRQDPGLGLRLIYFSYDVKMKEKGDIPEGYSVSREKKERFSLILESASTNQTSMYLCASGRLKQYFGPGTRLTVT.

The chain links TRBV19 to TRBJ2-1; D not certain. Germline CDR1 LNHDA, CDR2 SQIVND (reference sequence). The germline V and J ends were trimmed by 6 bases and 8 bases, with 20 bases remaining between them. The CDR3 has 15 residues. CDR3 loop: CASSPLGPRVDEQFF. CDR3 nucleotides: TGTGCCAGTAGCCCCCTAGGGCCCAGAGTCGATGAGCAGTTCTTC.

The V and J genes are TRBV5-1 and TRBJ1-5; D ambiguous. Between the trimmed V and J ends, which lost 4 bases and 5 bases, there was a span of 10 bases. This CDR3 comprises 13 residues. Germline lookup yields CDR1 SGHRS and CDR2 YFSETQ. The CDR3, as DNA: TGCGCCAGCAGCCTCACAGCCGATCAGCCCCAGCATTTT. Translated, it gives CASSLTADQPQHF.

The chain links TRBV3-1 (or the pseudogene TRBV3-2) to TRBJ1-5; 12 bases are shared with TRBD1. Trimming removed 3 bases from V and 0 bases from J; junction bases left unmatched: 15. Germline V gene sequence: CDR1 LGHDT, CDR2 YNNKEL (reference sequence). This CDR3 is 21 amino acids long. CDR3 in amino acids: CASSHKTPGQGAKFSNQPQHF. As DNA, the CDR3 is TGTGCCAGCAGCCACAAAACGCCGGGACAGGGGGCCAAGTTTAGCAATCAGCCCCAGCATTTT.

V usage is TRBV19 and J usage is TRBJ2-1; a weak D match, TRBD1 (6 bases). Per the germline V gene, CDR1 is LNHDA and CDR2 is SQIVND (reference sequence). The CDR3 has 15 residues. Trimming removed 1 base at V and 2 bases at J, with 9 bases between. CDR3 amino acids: CASSIGGPPYNEQFF. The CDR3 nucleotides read TGTGCCAGTAGTATAGGGGGGCCCCCCTACAATGAGCAGTTCTTC.

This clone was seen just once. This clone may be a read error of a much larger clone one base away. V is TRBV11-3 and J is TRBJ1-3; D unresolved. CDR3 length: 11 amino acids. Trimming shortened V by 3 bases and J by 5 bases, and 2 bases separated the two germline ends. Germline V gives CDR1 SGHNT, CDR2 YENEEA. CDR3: CASSFRNTIYF. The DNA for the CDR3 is TGTGCCAGCAGCTTCAGAAACACCATATATTTT.

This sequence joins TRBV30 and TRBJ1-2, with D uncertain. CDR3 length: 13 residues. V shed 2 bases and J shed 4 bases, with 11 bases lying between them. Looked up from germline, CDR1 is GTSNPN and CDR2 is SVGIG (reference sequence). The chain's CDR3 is CAWSSGPPYGYTF. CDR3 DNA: TGTGCCTGGAGTTCAGGCCCACCCTATGGCTACACCTTC.

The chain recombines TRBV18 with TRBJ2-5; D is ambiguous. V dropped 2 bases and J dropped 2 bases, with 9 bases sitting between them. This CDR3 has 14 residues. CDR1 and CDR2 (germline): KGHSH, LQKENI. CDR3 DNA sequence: TGTGCCAGCTCACCATATAGTCCACAAGAGACCCAGTACTTC. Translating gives CASSPYSPQETQYF.

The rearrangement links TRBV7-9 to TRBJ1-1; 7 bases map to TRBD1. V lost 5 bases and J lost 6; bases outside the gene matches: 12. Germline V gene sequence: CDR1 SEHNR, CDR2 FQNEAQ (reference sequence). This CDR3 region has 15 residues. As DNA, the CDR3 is TGTGCCAGCAGCCATCCTGGGACAGCGGTACCTGAAGCTTTCTTT. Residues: CASSHPGTAVPEAFF.

The CDR3 reads CASSQGLAGVNEQFF. The CDR3 bases are TGTGCCAGTAGTCAGGGACTAGCGGGAGTAAATGAGCAGTTCTTC. The V gene is TRBV19, the J gene TRBJ2-1; TRBD2 agrees at 14 bases. The CDR3 has 15 amino acids. J was trimmed by 7 bases and V by 5 bases; bases with no gene match: 4. From germline, CDR1 is LNHDA and CDR2 SQIVND (reference sequence).

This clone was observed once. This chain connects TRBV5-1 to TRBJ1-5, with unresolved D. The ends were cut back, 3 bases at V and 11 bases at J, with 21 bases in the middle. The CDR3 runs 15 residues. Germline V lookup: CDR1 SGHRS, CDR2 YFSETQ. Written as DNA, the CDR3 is TGCGCCAGCAGCTCCGCCAGGACTGCCCAATCAGCCCAGCATTTT. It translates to CASSSARTAQSAQHF. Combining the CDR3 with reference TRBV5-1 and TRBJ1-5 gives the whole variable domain KAGVTQTPRYLIKTRGQQVTLSCSPISGHRSVSWYQQTPGQGLQFLFEYFSETQRNKGNFPGRFSGRQFSNSRSEMNVSTLELGDSALYLCASSSARTAQSAQHFGDGTRLSIL.

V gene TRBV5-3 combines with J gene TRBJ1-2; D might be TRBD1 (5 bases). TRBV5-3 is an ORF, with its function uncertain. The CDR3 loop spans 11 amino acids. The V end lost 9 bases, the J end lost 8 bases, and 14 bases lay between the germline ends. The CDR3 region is CATPIGVGYTF. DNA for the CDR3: TGTGCCACCCCAATAGGGGTGGGCTACACCTTC.

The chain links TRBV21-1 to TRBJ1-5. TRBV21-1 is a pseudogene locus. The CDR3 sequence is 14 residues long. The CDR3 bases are TGTGCCAGCAGCATCACGGCTAGCAATCAGCCCCAGCATTTT. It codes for CASSITASNQPQHF.

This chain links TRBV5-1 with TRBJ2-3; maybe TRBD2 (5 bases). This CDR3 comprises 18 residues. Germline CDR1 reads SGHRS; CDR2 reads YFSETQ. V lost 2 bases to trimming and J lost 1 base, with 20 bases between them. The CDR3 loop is CASSFIVASGRGTDTQYF. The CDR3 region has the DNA TGCGCCAGCAGCTTTATTGTGGCCAGCGGCCGCGGCACAGATACGCAGTATTTT.

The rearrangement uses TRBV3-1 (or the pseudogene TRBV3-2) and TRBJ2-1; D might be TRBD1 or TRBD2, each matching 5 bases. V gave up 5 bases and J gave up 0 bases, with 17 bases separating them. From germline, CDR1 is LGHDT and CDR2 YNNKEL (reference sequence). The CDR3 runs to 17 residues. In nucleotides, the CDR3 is TGTGCCAGCAGCATTATAACGGGGACCGTCTCCTACAATGAGCAGTTCTTC. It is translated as CASSIITGTVSYNEQFF.

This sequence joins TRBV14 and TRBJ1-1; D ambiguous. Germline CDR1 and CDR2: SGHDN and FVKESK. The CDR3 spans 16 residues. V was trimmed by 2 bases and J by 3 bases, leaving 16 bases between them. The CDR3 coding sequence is TGTGCCAGCAGCCAATTTTCTATCCTTCTTGACACTGAAGCTTTCTTT. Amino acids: CASSQFSILLDTEAFF.

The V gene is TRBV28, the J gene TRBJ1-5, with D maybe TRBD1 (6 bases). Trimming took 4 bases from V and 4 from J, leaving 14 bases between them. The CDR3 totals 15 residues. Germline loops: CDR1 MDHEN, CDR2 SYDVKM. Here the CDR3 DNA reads TGTGCCAGCAGTTCGACCACAGGGCCAAATCAGCCCCAGCATTTT. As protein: CASSSTTGPNQPQHF.

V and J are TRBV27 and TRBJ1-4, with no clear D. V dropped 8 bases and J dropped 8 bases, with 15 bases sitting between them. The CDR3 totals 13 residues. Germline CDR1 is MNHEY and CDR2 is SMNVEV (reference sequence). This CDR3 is CASGPPRGEKLFF. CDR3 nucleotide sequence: TGTGCCAGCGGCCCCCCCCGAGGGGAAAAACTGTTTTTT.

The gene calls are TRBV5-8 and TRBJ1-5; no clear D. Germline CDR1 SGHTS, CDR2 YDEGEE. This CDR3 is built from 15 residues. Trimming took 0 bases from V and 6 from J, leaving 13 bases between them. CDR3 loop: CASSLARLSAQPQHF. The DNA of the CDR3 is TGTGCCAGCAGCTTGGCCAGGCTTTCGGCTCAGCCCCAGCATTTT.

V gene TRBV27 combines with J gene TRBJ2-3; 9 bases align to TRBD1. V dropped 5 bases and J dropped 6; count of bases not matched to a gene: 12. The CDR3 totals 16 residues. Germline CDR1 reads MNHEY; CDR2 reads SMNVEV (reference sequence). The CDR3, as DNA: TGTGCCAGCAGTCTCCGGAACAGGGGGCTCACTGATACGCAGTATTTT. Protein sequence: CASSLRNRGLTDTQYF.

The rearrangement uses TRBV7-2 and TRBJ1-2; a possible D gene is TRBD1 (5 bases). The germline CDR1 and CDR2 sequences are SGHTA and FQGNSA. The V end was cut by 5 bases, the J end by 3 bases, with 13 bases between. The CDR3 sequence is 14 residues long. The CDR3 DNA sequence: TGTGCCAGCAGCCGCCCCGGGACTGACTATGGCTACACCTTC. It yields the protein CASSRPGTDYGYTF.

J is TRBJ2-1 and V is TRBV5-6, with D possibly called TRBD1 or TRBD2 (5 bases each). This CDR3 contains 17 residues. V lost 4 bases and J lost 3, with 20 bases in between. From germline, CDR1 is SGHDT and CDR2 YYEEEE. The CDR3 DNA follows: TGTGCCAGCAGCCACCCGCGGTCGAGGGGAGACTACAATGAGCAGTTCTTC. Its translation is CASSHPRSRGDYNEQFF.

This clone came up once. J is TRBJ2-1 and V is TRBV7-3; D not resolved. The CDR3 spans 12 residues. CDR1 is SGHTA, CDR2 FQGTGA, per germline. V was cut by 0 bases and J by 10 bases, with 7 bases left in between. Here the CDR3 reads CASSLTLGEQFF. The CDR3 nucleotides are TGTGCCAGCAGCTTAACGTTGGGGGAGCAGTTCTTC.

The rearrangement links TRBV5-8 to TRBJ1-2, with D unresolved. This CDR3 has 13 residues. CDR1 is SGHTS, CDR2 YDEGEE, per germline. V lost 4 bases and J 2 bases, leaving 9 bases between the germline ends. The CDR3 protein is CASSQQENYGYTF. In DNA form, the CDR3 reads TGTGCCAGCAGCCAGCAGGAAAACTATGGCTACACCTTC. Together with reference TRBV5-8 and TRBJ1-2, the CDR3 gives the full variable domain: EAGVTQSPTHLIKTRGQQATLRCSPISGHTSVYWYQQALGLGLQFLLWYDEGEERNRGNFPPRFSGRQFPNYSSELNVNALELEDSALYLCASSQQENYGYTFGSGTRLTVV.

The CDR3 DNA is TGTGCCAGCTCAGGGACTAGCGGAGGGGCCACAGATACGCAGTATTTT. Amino acid sequence: CASSGTSGGATDTQYF. The chain carries TRBV18 and TRBJ2-3; 11 bases are shared with TRBD2. V lost 5 bases, J lost 2 bases, and 6 bases stayed unmatched. CDR1 is KGHSH and CDR2 is LQKENI in the germline V gene. The CDR3 runs to 16 residues.

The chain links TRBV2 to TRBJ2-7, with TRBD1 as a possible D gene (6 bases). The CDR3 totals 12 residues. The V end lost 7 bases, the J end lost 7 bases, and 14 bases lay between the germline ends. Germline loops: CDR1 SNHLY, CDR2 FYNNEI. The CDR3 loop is CASNQGLGEQYF. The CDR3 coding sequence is TGTGCCAGCAACCAGGGGTTGGGTGAGCAGTACTTC.

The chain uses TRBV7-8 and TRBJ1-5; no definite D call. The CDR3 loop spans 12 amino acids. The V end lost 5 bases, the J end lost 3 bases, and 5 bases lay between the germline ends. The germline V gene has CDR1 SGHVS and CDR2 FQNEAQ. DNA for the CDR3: TGTGCCAGCAGCCACAACAATCAGCCCCAGCATTTT. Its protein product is CASSHNNQPQHF.